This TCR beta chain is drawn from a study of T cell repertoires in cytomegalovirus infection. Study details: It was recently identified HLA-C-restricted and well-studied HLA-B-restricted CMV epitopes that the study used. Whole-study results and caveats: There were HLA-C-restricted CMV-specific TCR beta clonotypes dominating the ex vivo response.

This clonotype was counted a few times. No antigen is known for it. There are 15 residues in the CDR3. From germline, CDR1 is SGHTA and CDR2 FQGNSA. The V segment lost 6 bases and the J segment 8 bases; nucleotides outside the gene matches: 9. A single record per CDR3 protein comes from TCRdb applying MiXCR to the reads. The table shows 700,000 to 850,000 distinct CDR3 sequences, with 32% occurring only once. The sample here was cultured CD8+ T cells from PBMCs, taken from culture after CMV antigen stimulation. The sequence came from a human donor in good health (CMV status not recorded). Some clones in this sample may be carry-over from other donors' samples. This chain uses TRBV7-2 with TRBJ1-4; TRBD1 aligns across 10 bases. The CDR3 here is CASRQTGGTLEKLFF. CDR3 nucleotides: TGTGCCAGCAGGCAGACAGGGGGCACATTGGAAAAACTGTTTTTT.